A single TCR beta chain is shown here with its context. CDR1 is LNHDA and CDR2 is SQIVND in the germline V gene (reference sequence). V lost 3 bases, J lost 9 bases, and 4 bases stayed unmatched. The CDR3 sequence is 14 residues long. The data originate from a study of patients and donors after allogeneic stem cell transplantation. TCRdb passed the RT-PCR reads through MiXCR, listing each CDR3 protein once. Altogether approximately 250,000 distinct CDR3 sequences are present, 12% to 15% being singletons, with the ten largest covering 11%. Specimen: blood, either unsorted or a sorted T cell fraction (not recorded which). This chain connects TRBV19 to TRBJ2-3; 12 nucleotides match TRBD2. This TCR came from a human donor who was either an allogeneic HSCT recipient or a stem cell or donor lymphocyte infusion donor (not recorded which). It is not recorded whose cells these are; they may come from a transplant donor. The CDR3 sequence: CASSIGLAGWTQYF. The CDR3 DNA is TGTGCCAGTAGTATCGGACTAGCGGGGTGGACGCAGTATTTT. The full variable domain, its missing parts supplied by reference TRBV19 and TRBJ2-3, is DGGITQSPKYLFRKEGQNVTLSCEQNLNHDAMYWYRQDPGQGLRLIYYSQIVNDFQKGDIAEGYSVSREKKESFPLTVTSAQKNPTAFYLCASSIGLAGWTQYFGPGTRLTVL.